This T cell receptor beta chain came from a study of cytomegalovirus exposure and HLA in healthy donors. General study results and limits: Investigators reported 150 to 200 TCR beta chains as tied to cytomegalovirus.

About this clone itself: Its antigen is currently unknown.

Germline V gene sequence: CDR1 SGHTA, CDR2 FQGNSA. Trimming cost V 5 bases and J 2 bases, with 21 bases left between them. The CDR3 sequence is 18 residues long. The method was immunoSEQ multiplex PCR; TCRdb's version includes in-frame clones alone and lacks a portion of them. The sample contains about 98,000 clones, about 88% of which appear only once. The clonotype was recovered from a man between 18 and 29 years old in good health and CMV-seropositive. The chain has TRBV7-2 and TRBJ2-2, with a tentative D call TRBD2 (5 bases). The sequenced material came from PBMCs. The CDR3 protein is CASSLPASYSINTGELFF. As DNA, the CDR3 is TGTGCCAGCAGCCTACCCGCTAGCTATTCGATTAACACCGGGGAGCTGTTTTTT.